What follows are 11 T cell receptor beta chains derived from one specimen sequenced in a study of T-cell reconstitution after alpha-beta-depleted transplantation in children. During its preparation, the TCRbeta library received unique molecular identifiers. TCRdb used MiXCR to reprocess the PCR reads, holding one entry per CDR3 protein. The sample consists of around 960,000 distinct CDR3 sequences, 25% to 30% of them appearing once. The sample in question was PBMCs, mostly from graft donor cells, obtained 360 days after TCRalphabeta/CD19-depleted stem cell transplant. These receptors all stem from a boy younger than two who had a stem cell transplant for SCID, so the T cells may come from the graft donor.

This rearrangement joins TRBV29-1 to TRBJ1-1, with TRBD1 matching over 9 bases. Per the germline V gene, CDR1 is SQVTM and CDR2 is ANQGSEA. J gave up 3 bases and V 1 base, and 12 bases lay outside the gene matches. The CDR3 contains 17 residues. As DNA, the CDR3 is TGCAGCGTTGAAGTCTTTGGGACAGGGAATGGAGACACTGAAGCTTTCTTT. This encodes CSVEVFGTGNGDTEAFF.

This clonotype was counted at least ten times. The V call is TRBV5-1, the J call TRBJ1-1; weak D call: TRBD1 (5 bases). The CDR3 spans 14 residues. Germline lookup yields CDR1 SGHRS and CDR2 YFSETQ. Trimming stripped 5 bases from V and 0 bases from J, with 11 bases between. The CDR3 coding sequence is TGCGCCAGCAGGGGGACCGTCTTGAACACTGAAGCTTTCTTT. It encodes CASRGTVLNTEAFF.

A few counts support this clonotype. This chain uses TRBV29-1 with TRBJ2-3, with a tentative D call TRBD2 (5 bases). The germline CDR1 and CDR2 sequences are SQVTM and ANQGSEA. CDR3 length equals 13 residues. V shed 5 bases and J shed 5 bases, with 14 bases lying between them. CDR3 region: CSVRGAAGDTQYF. In DNA form, the CDR3 reads TGCAGCGTTCGGGGAGCGGCCGGAGATACGCAGTATTTT.

Only a few counts were recorded for this clonotype. This chain links TRBV20-1 with TRBJ2-2; perhaps TRBD2 as D (5 bases). Deletions cut 6 bases from V and 2 bases from J, with 13 bases between. This CDR3 is 14 amino acids long. The germline V gene has CDR1 DFQATT and CDR2 SNEGSKA (reference sequence). The CDR3 DNA is TGCAGTGCCCGGGGTCCCGCAAACACCGGGGAGCTGTTTTTT. This gives the protein CSARGPANTGELFF.

The chain couples TRBV20-1 to TRBJ1-6, with 8 bases identical to TRBD1. This CDR3 contains 15 residues. V lost 3 bases, J lost 4 bases, and 5 bases stayed unmatched. Germline-derived CDR1 and CDR2 are DFQATT and SNEGSKA (reference sequence). This CDR3 is CSASYRGGYNSPLHF. The CDR3 region has the DNA TGCAGTGCTAGCTACAGGGGGGGGTATAATTCACCCCTCCACTTT.

The chain has TRBV15 and TRBJ2-1, with TRBD2 matching 9 bases. The CDR3 has 17 amino acids. CDR1 is LNHNV, CDR2 YYDKDF, per germline (reference sequence). The ends lost 1 base at V and 5 bases at J; junction bases unmatched: 9. The CDR3 nucleotides read TGTGCCACCAGCAGAGCCTTATTAGCGGGGGCTAACAATGAGCAGTTCTTC. It encodes CATSRALLAGANNEQFF.

This clonotype was seen only a few times. V is TRBV5-5 and J is TRBJ2-3; TRBD2 aligns across 10 bases. The CDR3 totals 15 residues. Germline CDR1 is SGHKS and CDR2 is YYEKEE (reference sequence). Trimming removed 4 bases from V and 13 bases from J; junction bases left unmatched: 15. Here the CDR3 DNA reads TGTGCCAGCAGCCCCGAGTGGGCTAGCGGGGGCAACAAGTATTTT. It translates to CASSPEWASGGNKYF.

Comments on this clonotype: One junction end does not reproduce the germline sequence, and a read error may be involved. CDR3 amino acids: CASSLEGHSNQPQHF. In nucleotides, the CDR3 is TGTGCCAGCAGCCTGGAAGGGCATAGCAATCAGCCCCAGCATTTT. V and J are TRBV5-1 and TRBJ1-5; D gene uncertain. The CDR3 sequence is 15 residues long. In germline, CDR1 is SGHRS, CDR2 YFSETQ.

This chain uses TRBV9 with TRBJ1-2; D not certain. CDR1 is SGDLS and CDR2 is YYNGEE in the germline V gene. The length of the CDR3 is 12 residues. V lost 7 bases to trimming and J lost 0 bases, with 7 bases between them. The CDR3 sequence is CASSAANYGYTF. Here the CDR3 DNA reads TGTGCCAGCTCCGCCGCTAACTATGGCTACACCTTC.

This chain links TRBV5-1 with TRBJ2-7; no reliable D call. The CDR3 is made up of 15 amino acids. CDR1 is SGHRS, CDR2 YFSETQ, per germline. V lost 4 bases and J lost 0, with 14 bases in between. CDR3 protein: CASSARSVSSYEQYF. The CDR3 bases are TGCGCCAGCAGCGCCCGGTCGGTTAGCTCCTACGAGCAGTACTTC.

This clonotype turned up a few times. This chain links TRBV28 with TRBJ1-3; possibly TRBD1 for D (5 bases). The germline gives CDR1 MDHEN, CDR2 SYDVKM. Trimming removed 5 bases from V and 0 bases from J, with 11 bases in between. The CDR3 is made up of 15 amino acids. The CDR3 nucleotides are TGTGCCAGCAGTATGGGGGGAAACTCTGGAAACACCATATATTTT. Residues: CASSMGGNSGNTIYF.